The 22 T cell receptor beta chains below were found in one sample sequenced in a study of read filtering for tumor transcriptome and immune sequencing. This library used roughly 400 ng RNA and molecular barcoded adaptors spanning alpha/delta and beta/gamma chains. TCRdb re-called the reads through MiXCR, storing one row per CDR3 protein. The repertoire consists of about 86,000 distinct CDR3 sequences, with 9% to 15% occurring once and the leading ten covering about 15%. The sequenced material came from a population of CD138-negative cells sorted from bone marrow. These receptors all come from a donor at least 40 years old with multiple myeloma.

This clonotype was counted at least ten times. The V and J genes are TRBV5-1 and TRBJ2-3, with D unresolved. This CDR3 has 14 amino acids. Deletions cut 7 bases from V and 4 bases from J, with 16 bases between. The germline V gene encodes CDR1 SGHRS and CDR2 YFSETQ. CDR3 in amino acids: CASSEDVLPDTQYF. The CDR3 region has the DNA TGCGCCAGCTCTGAGGACGTTCTTCCAGATACGCAGTATTTT.

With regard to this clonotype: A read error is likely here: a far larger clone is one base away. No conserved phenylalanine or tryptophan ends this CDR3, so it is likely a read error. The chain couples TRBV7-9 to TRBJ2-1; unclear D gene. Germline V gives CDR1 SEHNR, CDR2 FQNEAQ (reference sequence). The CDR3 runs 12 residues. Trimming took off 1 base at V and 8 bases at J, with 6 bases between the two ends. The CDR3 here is CASSLGRDEQFL. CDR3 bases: TGTGCCAGCAGCTTAGGACGCGATGAGCAGTTCCTC.

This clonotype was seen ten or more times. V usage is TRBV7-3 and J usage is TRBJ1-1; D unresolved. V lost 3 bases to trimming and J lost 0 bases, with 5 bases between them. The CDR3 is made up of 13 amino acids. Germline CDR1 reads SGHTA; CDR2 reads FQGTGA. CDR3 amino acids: CASSFSMNTEAFF. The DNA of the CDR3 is TGTGCCAGCAGCTTTTCAATGAACACTGAAGCTTTCTTT.

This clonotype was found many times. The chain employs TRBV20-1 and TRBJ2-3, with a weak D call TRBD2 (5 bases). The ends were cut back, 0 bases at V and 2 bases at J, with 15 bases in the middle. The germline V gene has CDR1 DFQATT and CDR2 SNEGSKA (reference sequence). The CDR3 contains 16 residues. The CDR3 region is CSARDNFKRYTDTQYF. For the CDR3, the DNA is TGCAGTGCTAGAGACAATTTCAAGCGGTACACAGATACGCAGTATTTT.

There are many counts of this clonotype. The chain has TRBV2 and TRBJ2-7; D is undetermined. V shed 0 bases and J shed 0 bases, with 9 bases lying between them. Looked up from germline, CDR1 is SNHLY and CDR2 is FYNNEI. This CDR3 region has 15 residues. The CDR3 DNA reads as TGTGCCAGCAGTGAAGCGGGCGCGCCCTCCTACGAGCAGTACTTC. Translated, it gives CASSEAGAPSYEQYF.

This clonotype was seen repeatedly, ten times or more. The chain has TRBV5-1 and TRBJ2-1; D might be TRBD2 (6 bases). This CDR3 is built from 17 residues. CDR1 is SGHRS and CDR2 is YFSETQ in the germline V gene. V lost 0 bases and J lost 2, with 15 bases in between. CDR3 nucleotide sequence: TGCGCCAGCAGCTTGGAAGTTATAGGAGGGCCCTACAATGAGCAGTTCTTC. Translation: CASSLEVIGGPYNEQFF.

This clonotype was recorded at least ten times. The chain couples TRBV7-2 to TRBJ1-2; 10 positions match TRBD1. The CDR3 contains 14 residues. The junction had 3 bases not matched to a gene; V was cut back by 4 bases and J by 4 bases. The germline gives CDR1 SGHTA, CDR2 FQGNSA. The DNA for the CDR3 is TGTGCCAGCAGCTCCGGGACAGGGGTCTATGGCTACACCTTC. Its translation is CASSSGTGVYGYTF.

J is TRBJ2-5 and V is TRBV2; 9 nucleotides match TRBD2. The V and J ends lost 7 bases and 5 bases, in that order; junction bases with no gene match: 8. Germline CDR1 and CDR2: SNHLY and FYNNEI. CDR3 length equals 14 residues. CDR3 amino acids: CASKSKREAETQYF. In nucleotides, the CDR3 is TGTGCCAGCAAAAGCAAGCGGGAGGCGGAGACCCAGTACTTC.

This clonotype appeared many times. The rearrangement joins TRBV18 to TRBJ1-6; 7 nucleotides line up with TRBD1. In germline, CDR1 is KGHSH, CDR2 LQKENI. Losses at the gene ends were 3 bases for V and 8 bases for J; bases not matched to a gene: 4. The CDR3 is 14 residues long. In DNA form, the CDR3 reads TGTGCCAGCTCACCGACAGGGCGGGATTCACCCCTCCACTTT. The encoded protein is CASSPTGRDSPLHF.

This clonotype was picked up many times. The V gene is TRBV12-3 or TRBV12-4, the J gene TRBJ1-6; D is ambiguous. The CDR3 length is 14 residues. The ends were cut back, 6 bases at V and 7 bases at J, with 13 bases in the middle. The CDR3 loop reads CASSLGQLNSPLHF. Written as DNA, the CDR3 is TGTGCCAGCAGCTTGGGTCAGTTGAATTCACCCCTCCACTTT.

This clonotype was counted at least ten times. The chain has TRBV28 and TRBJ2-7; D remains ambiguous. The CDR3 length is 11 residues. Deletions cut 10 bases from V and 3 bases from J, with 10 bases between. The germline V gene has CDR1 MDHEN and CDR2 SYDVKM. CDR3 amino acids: CAISDRYEQYF. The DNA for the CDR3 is TGTGCCATCTCGGACCGCTACGAGCAGTACTTC.

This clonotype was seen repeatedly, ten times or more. The CDR3 spells CSADGGAMNTEAFF. DNA of the CDR3: TGCAGCGCCGACGGGGGAGCCATGAACACTGAAGCTTTCTTT. The chain is built from TRBV29-1 and TRBJ1-1, with TRBD1 as a possible D gene (5 bases). Trimming left V 7 bases short and J 0 bases short, with 15 bases between. CDR3 length equals 14 residues. Per the germline V gene, CDR1 is SQVTM and CDR2 is ANQGSEA.

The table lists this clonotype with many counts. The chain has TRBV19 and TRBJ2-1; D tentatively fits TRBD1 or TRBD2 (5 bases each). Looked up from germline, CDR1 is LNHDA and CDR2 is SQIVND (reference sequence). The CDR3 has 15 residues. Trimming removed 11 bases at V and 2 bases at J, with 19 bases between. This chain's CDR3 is CASKRGPGPYNEQFF. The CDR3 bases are TGTGCCTCAAAAAGGGGACCCGGCCCCTACAATGAGCAGTTCTTC.

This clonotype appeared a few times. CDR3 protein: CASSQVGNNSPLHF. In DNA form, the CDR3 reads TGTGCCAGCAGCCAAGTCGGGAATAATTCACCCCTCCACTTT. The V gene is TRBV4-2, the J gene TRBJ1-6; D not certain. The CDR3 sequence is 14 residues long. CDR1 is LGHNA, CDR2 YNFKEQ, per germline. Trimming cost V 1 base and J 5 bases, with 6 bases left between them.

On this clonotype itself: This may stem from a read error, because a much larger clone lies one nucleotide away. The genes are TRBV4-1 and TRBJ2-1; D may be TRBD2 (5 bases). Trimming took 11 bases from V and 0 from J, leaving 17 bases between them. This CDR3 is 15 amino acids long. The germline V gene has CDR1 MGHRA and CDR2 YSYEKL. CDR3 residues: CAGSPGFSSYNEQFF. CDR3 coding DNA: TGCGCCGGCTCTCCGGGGTTCAGCTCCTACAATGAGCAGTTCTTC.

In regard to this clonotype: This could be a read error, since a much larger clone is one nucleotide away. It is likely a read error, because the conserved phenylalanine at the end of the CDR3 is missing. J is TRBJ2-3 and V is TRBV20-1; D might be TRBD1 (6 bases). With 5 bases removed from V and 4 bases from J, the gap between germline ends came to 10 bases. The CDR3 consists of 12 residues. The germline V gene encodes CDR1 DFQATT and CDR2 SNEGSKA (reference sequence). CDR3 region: CSAGRTADTQYL. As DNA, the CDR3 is TGCAGTGCTGGCAGGACAGCAGATACGCAGTATCTT.

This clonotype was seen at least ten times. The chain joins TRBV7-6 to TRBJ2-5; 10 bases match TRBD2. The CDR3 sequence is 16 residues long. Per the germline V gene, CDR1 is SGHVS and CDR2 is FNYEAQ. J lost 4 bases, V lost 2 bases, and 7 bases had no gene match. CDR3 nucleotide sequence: TGTGCCAGCAGCTTATTCCTAGCGGGAGAGGGAGAGACCCAGTACTTC. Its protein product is CASSLFLAGEGETQYF.

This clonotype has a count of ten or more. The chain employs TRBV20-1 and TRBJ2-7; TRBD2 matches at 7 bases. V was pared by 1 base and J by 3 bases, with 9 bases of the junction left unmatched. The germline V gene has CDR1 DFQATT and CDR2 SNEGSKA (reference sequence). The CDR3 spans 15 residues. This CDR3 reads CSARALGGSIYEQYF. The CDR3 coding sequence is TGCAGTGCTAGAGCCCTCGGGGGGTCCATCTACGAGCAGTACTTC.

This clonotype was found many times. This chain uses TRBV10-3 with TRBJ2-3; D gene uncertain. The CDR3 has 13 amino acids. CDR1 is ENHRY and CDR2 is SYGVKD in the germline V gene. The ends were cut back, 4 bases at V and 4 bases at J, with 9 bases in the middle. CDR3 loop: CAISAGSSDTQYF. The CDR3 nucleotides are TGTGCCATCAGTGCTGGTTCATCAGATACGCAGTATTTT.

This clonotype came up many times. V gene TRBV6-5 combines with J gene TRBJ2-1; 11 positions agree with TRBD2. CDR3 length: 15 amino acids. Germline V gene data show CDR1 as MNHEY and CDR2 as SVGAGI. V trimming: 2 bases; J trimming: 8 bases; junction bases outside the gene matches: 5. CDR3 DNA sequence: TGTGCCAGCAGTTACGGACTAGCGGGCATGGATGAGCAGTTCTTC. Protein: CASSYGLAGMDEQFF.

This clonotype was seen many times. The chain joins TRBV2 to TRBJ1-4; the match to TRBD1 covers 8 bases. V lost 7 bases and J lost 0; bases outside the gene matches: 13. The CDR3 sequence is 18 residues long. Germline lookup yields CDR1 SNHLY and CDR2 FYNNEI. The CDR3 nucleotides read TGTGCCAGCACCAACAGACAGGGGAAGGGGGCAACTAATGAAAAACTGTTTTTT. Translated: CASTNRQGKGATNEKLFF. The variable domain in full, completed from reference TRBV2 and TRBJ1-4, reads EPEVTQTPSHQVTQMGQEVILRCVPISNHLYFYWYRQILGQKVEFLVSFYNNEISEKSEIFDDQFSVERPDGSNFTLKIRSTKLEDSAMYFCASTNRQGKGATNEKLFFGSGTQLSVL.

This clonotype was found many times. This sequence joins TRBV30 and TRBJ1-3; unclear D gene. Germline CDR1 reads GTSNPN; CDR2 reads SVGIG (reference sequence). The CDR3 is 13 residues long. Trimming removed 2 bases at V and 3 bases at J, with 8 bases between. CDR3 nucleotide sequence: TGTGCCTGGAGTAACGGATTTGGAAACACCATATATTTT. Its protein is CAWSNGFGNTIYF.